A selection of T cell receptor beta chains follows, all from one sample in a study of T cells in Graves' hyperthyroidism and ophthalmopathy. TCRdb re-analysed the multiplex PCR reads in MiXCR, keeping a single row per CDR3 protein. The sample records hundreds of thousands of distinct CDR3 sequences, roughly 46% being singletons. The specimen was peripheral blood or thyroid tissue (not recorded which). The source is an adult man with Graves' disease, either hyperthyroidism or ophthalmopathy (not recorded which). The CDR3 runs from the conserved cysteine through the conserved F or W. Each record gives: clone size, D gene, V gene, J gene, CDR3 protein, CDR3 DNA. A D gene is named only where the DNA matches it firmly. A row's size may be missing; if present it is once, few, many or a size class.

>NA|TRBD1|TRBV7-9|TRBJ1-6
CASSPPAAQGAGSPLHF
TGTGCCAGCAGCCCCCCCGCCGCACAGGGGGCTGGATCACCCCTCCACTTT
>NA|TRBD1|TRBV7-9|TRBJ2-7
CATSKQGGYEQYF
TGTGCCACCAGTAAACAGGGGGGTTACGAGCAGTACTTC
>NA|TRBD2|TRBV7-6|TRBJ2-6
CASSFEAGDSGANVLTF
TGTGCCAGCAGCTTCGAAGCGGGGGACTCTGGGGCCAACGTCCTGACTTTC
>few|NA|TRBV5-1|TRBJ2-7
CASSADRIVTYEQYF
TGCGCCAGCAGCGCCGACAGGATAGTAACCTACGAGCAGTACTTC
>NA|NA|TRBV19|TRBJ1-4
CASYRAGDEKLFF
TGTGCCAGTTACAGGGCCGGGGATGAAAAACTGTTTTTT
>NA|NA|TRBV10-3|TRBJ1-3
CAISGTVGNTIYF
TGTGCCATCAGTGGGACGGTTGGAAACACCATATATTTT
>NA|NA|TRBV11-2|TRBJ1-2
CASSWGPTEGYTF
TGTGCCAGCAGCTGGGGACCCACGGAGGGCTACACCTTC
>few|NA|TRBV7-9|TRBJ1-2
CASSQVGDGYTF
TGTGCCAGCAGCCAGGTGGGGGACGGCTACACCTTC
>few|NA|TRBV29-1|TRBJ2-7
CSVWGTTYEQYF
TGCAGCGTGTGGGGCACCACCTACGAGCAGTACTTC
>NA|NA|TRBV7-9|TRBJ2-5
CASSRSGPKETQYF
TGTGCCAGCAGCCGTAGCGGACCCAAGGAGACCCAGTACTTC
>many|TRBD1|TRBV19|TRBJ1-2
CASSRQGISGYTF
TGTGCCAGTAGTAGACAGGGGATCAGCGGCTACACCTTC
>once|NA|TRBV24-1|TRBJ2-5
CATSEAGTAETQYF
TGTGCCACCAGTGAGGCCGGGACCGCGGAGACCCAGTACTTC
>NA|TRBD1|TRBV29-1|TRBJ1-4
CSVDKTGTNEKLFF
TGCAGCGTTGATAAGACAGGGACTAATGAAAAACTGTTTTTT
>NA|NA|TRBV15|TRBJ1-2
CATISSPGVGGYTF
TGTGCCACCATCAGCTCCCCAGGGGTGGGTGGCTACACCTTC
>NA|NA|TRBV10-1|TRBJ2-2
CATSGGRGTGELFF
TGCGCCACCTCTGGGGGACGCGGGACCGGGGAGCTGTTTTTT
>NA|NA|TRBV10-3|TRBJ1-4
CAISESGREKLFF
TGTGCCATCAGTGAGTCAGGGCGGGAAAAACTGTTTTTT
>NA|NA|TRBV25-1|TRBJ1-6
CASSPREGGNSPLHF
TGTGCCAGCTCACCCAGGGAAGGGGGAAATTCACCCCTCCACTTT
>NA|TRBD1|TRBV5-6|TRBJ2-5
CASTLMTGAQTQYF
TGTGCCAGCACCTTGATGACAGGGGCCCAGACCCAGTACTTC
>NA|NA|TRBV2|TRBJ2-7
CACSARARDFLAGGYEQYF
NA
>NA|NA|TRBV20-1|TRBJ1-1
CSARGLTFGTEAFF
TGCAGTGCTAGAGGACTCACTTTCGGGACTGAAGCTTTCTTT
>NA|TRBD1|TRBV2|TRBJ1-4
CASSSSGGPNEKLFF
TGTGCCAGCAGTTCCTCAGGGGGACCTAATGAAAAACTGTTTTTT
>NA|NA|TRBV12-5|TRBJ2-5
CASGLGVIGGGETQYF
TGTGCTAGTGGTTTGGGAGTGATAGGGGGTGGAGAGACCCAGTACTTC
>many|NA|TRBV20-1|TRBJ1-2
CSASLVNYGYTF
TGCAGTGCTAGTTTGGTCAACTATGGCTACACCTTC
>few|TRBD1|TRBV7-9|TRBJ1-1
CASSQVGTGLNTEAFF
TGCGCCAGCAGCCAAGTAGGGACAGGGTTGAACACTGAAGCTTTCTTT
>NA|NA|TRBV19|TRBJ1-1
CASSTATGAPRNTEAFF
TGTGCCAGTAGCACCGCGACGGGGGCGCCCCGAAACACTGAAGCTTTCTTT
>few|NA|TRBV12-3/TRBV12-4|TRBJ2-7
CASSLRGRRYEQYF
TGTGCCAGCAGTTTACGGGGGAGACGCTACGAGCAGTACTTC
>few|TRBD1|TRBV20-1|TRBJ1-1
CSARTGTGGTEAFF
TGCAGTGCTAGAACCGGGACAGGGGGCACTGAAGCTTTCTTT
>NA|NA|TRBV20-1|TRBJ1-1
CSARDLEVNTEAFF
TGCAGTGCTAGAGATCTGGAGGTGAACACTGAAGCTTTCTTT
>NA|TRBD1|TRBV7-8|TRBJ1-2
CASSQQGQAVFYGYTF
TGCGCCAGCAGCCAACAGGGACAGGCGGTCTTCTATGGCTACACCTTC
>many|TRBD1|TRBV7-8|TRBJ1-5
CASSLMTGGVWGQPQHF
TGTGCCAGCAGCTTAATGACAGGGGGCGTATGGGGTCAGCCCCAGCATTTT
>many|TRBD2|TRBV7-2|TRBJ2-7
CASSLAGLAHDEQYF
TGTGCCAGCAGCTTGGCGGGACTAGCTCACGACGAGCAGTACTTC
>many|NA|TRBV10-3|TRBJ1-1
CAISGYEGNTEAFF
TGTGCCATCAGTGGTTACGAGGGGAACACTGAAGCTTTCTTT
>many|TRBD1|TRBV7-2|TRBJ2-7
CASSLGGTGGSEQYF
TGTGCCAGCAGCTTAGGCGGGACAGGGGGCTCCGAGCAGTACTTC